These 8 T cell receptor beta chains were all obtained from the same sample, sequenced in a study of cytomegalovirus exposure and HLA in healthy donors. It was with 60 Vbeta and 13 Jbeta primers that the PCR ran. Produced via immunoSEQ multiplex PCR; TCRdb's table is partial and in-frame only. The table lists some 170,000 clones, about 80% of them singletons. The sample was PBMCs. These TCRs come from a man aged 35-49 years in good health and CMV-seropositive.

The chain links TRBV10-3 to TRBJ1-6; D not certain. V was shortened by 0 bases and J by 6 bases, with 9 bases between the two germline ends. The CDR3 covers 15 residues. Germline lookup yields CDR1 ENHRY and CDR2 SYGVKD. CDR3 protein: CAISESSPPNSPLHF. The CDR3 DNA reads TGTGCCATCAGTGAGTCCTCCCCTCCTAATTCACCCCTCCACTTT.

The CDR3 sequence is CASSYLGALGEQYF. The CDR3 bases are TGTGCCAGCAGTTACCTTGGGGCCCTCGGCGAGCAGTACTTC. V usage is TRBV6-5 and J usage is TRBJ2-7, with D possibly being TRBD1 (5 bases). The CDR3 totals 14 residues. Trimming took off 2 bases at V and 6 bases at J, with 14 bases between the two ends. The germline V gene encodes CDR1 MNHEY and CDR2 SVGAGI.

This chain uses TRBV5-6 with TRBJ1-5; D is ambiguous. V lost 1 base, J lost 4 bases, and 9 bases lay in between. Germline V gene data show CDR1 as SGHDT and CDR2 as YYEEEE. This CDR3 comprises 14 residues. The CDR3 coding sequence is TGTGCCAGCAGCTTGTCAGGTCGAAATCAGCCCCAGCATTTT. As protein: CASSLSGRNQPQHF.

The CDR3 region has the DNA TGTGCCAGCAGCCCACAGGGATCCGGGGAGCTGTTTTTT. Its translation is CASSPQGSGELFF. This chain connects TRBV4-2 to TRBJ2-2, with a tentative D call TRBD1 (6 bases). Trimming took off 4 bases at V and 6 bases at J, with 9 bases between the two ends. The CDR3 contains 13 residues. Per the germline V gene, CDR1 is LGHNA and CDR2 is YNFKEQ.

On this clone: One end of the junction does not line up with germline, which may come from a read error. The chain links TRBV5-4 to TRBJ2-6; 10 positions agree with TRBD2. The germline gives CDR1 SGHNT, CDR2 YYREEE (reference sequence). This CDR3 is built from 18 residues. CDR3 DNA: TGTGCCAGCAGGGCTGGGGCTAGCGGGAGCTCTGGGGCCAACGGCCTGACTTTC. Its protein product is CASRAGASGSSGANGLTF.

This sequence joins TRBV6-5 and TRBJ2-1; 9 bases map to TRBD2. Germline V CDR1 and CDR2: MNHEY, SVGAGI. The CDR3 is made up of 14 amino acids. V lost 4 bases to trimming and J lost 8 bases; unmatched junction nucleotides: 6. For the CDR3, the DNA is TGTGCCAGCAGTTTGGCGGGAGGGCCTGATGAGCAGTTCTTC. Translation: CASSLAGGPDEQFF.

This clone was observed a handful of times. V gene TRBV28 combines with J gene TRBJ1-5, with TRBD1 identical over 10 bases. Losses at the gene ends were 6 bases for V and 6 bases for J; bases not matched to a gene: 8. Germline CDR1 is MDHEN and CDR2 is SYDVKM. CDR3 length: 15 amino acids. DNA of the CDR3: TGTGCCAGCAGATCCCGGGACAGGGGTGTTCAGCCCCAGCATTTT. Its translation: CASRSRDRGVQPQHF.

The V call is TRBV5-4, the J call TRBJ2-5; D not resolved. This CDR3 contains 14 residues. CDR1 is SGHNT and CDR2 is YYREEE in the germline V gene (reference sequence). Trimming stripped 4 bases from V and 0 bases from J, with 10 bases between. The CDR3 DNA reads TGTGCCAGCAGCGATCCCCGGGACCAAGAGACCCAGTACTTC. Its translation: CASSDPRDQETQYF.